This TCR beta chain was profiled in a study of T cells in Graves' hyperthyroidism and ophthalmopathy. Notes on the study in general: Most thyroid clonotypes expanded above 0.001 were also detected in blood. Separation of ophthalmopathy from stable hyperthyroidism was achieved by a 13 V-J model. Before onset, ophthalmopathy was predicted by the model a median roughly 6.8 months earlier.

Germline V CDR1 and CDR2: MNHEY, SVGAGI. The junction had 6 bases not matched to a gene; V was cut back by 2 bases and J by 6 bases. The CDR3 is made up of 15 amino acids. This clonotype was detected many times. Its antigen is unknown. RNA transcripts served as the template for amplifying TCR beta CDR3 regions. Using the HTBI primer set, a first-round RT-PCR was run on the TCR CDR3. TCRdb ran MiXCR on the multiplex PCR reads and lists one entry per CDR3 protein. Of around 200,000 distinct CDR3 sequences in the sample, about a sixth were seen once. The V call is TRBV6-5, the J call TRBJ1-5; 8 positions match TRBD1. The TCR originated in a woman aged 50 to 60 with Graves' hyperthyroidism. Specimen: blood. The CDR3, as DNA: TGTGCCAGCAGTTACGACAGGGGAGGAGGTCAGCCCCAGCATTTT. Its translation is CASSYDRGGGQPQHF.